A selection of T cell receptor beta chains follows, all from one sample in a study of PD-1 blockade in classical Hodgkin lymphoma. The repertoire was sequenced with immunoSEQ multiplex PCR; TCRdb's copy has only in-frame clones and lacks some. This sample yields fewer than 45,000 clones, of which around 87% are seen a single time; about 5.9% belongs to the top ten. Sample: peripheral blood mononuclear cells (PBMCs), taken before the second cycle of nivolumab. These receptors were collected from a human donor with classical Hodgkin lymphoma. Both conserved end residues are part of each CDR3. The order of the fields is V gene, J gene, D gene, clone size, CDR3 DNA, CDR3 protein. A D gene is named only where the DNA matches it firmly. Size values are once, few and many counts, or a class for expanded clones, and some rows have none.

>TRBV25-1|TRBJ2-1|.|.
TGTGCCAGCAGTGAATGGAGAGGGGGCTCCTACAATGAGCAGTTCTTC
CASSEWRGGSYNEQFF
>TRBV5-1|TRBJ2-7|TRBD2|once
TGCGCCAGCAGCGCCTCAGGGACTAGCAGTGTAGAGCAGTACTTC
CASSASGTSSVEQYF
>TRBV2|TRBJ2-1|.|.
TGTGCCAGCAGTGAAAGGAGCGTCCATGAGCAGTTCTTC
CASSERSVHEQFF
>TRBV12-5|TRBJ2-2|TRBD2|.
TGTGCTAGTGCCGGACTAGCGGCCACCGGGGAGCTGTTTTTT
CASAGLAATGELFF
>TRBV7-9|TRBJ2-5|.|.
TGTGCCAGCAGCTTCCTGGAGACCCAGTACTTC
CASSFLETQYF
>TRBV28|TRBJ2-7|TRBD2|.
TGTGCCAGCAGACTAGCGGGTTTTATGTACGAGCAGTACTTC
CASRLAGFMYEQYF
>TRBV5-4|TRBJ1-1|.|.
TGTGCCAGCAGCTTCAGGGGAGGCACTGAAGCTTTCTTT
CASSFRGGTEAFF
>TRBV28|TRBJ1-5|.|.
TGTGCCAGCAGTTTTAGTGTTGCCGCTCAGCCCCAGCATTTT
CASSFSVAAQPQHF
>TRBV5-1|TRBJ1-1|.|.
TGCGCCAGCAGCTTGTATCTGAGGACCTCGGGGAACACTGAAGCTTTCTTT
CASSLYLRTSGNTEAFF
>TRBV10-3|TRBJ1-3|TRBD1|.
TGTGCCATCAGTGAACCCAGGGGGCAAGCTGGAAACACCATATATTTT
CAISEPRGQAGNTIYF
>TRBV28|TRBJ2-7|TRBD2|.
TGTGCCACCCACCTAGCGGGAGGAAACTACGAGCAGTACTTC
CATHLAGGNYEQYF
>TRBV18|TRBJ1-2|.|.
TGTGCCAGCTCACGCGCCGACATCCCGTATGGCTACACCTTC
CASSRADIPYGYTF
>TRBV7-9|TRBJ1-4|TRBD1|.
TGTGCCAGCAGTCGGATGGGGACAGGCGTTGCAACTAATGAAAAACTGTTTTTT
CASSRMGTGVATNEKLFF
>TRBV7-9|TRBJ1-4|TRBD1|.
TGTGCCAGCAGCTTTCCGACAGGGACATATAATGAAAAACTGTTTTTT
CASSFPTGTYNEKLFF
>TRBV6-5|TRBJ1-4|TRBD1|.
TGTGCCAGCAGCGTGGGACAGGGTGGTGAAAAACTGTTTTTT
CASSVGQGGEKLFF
>TRBV2|TRBJ2-2|TRBD1|.
TGTGCCAGCAGGAAACGGACAGGGGGCGACACCGGGGAGCTGTTTTTT
CASRKRTGGDTGELFF
>TRBV5-1|TRBJ1-2|.|.
TGCGCCAGCAGCCTCCGGGACGGGACCTATGGCTACACCTTC
CASSLRDGTYGYTF
>TRBV27|TRBJ1-6|TRBD1|.
TGTGCCAGTTTAATCCGGGACAGGGGGCCTGGGTCACCCCTCCACTTT
CASLIRDRGPGSPLHF
>TRBV27|TRBJ2-3|.|.
TGTGCCAGCACCACCTCGGCCGGCGGGATTAGCGCAGATACGCAGTATTTT
CASTTSAGGISADTQYF
>TRBV28|TRBJ2-5|.|.
TGTGCCAGCGAGGCGAGGGGCCCGGTTGGTGAGACCCAGTACTTC
CASEARGPVGETQYF
>TRBV28|TRBJ1-4|.|.
TGTGCCAGCAGTCCATCAGGGGATGAAAAACTGTTTTTT
CASSPSGDEKLFF
>TRBV6-1|TRBJ1-2|.|.
TGTGCCAGCTACCCCTGGGCAGGGACGAACTATGGCTACACCTTC
CASYPWAGTNYGYTF
>TRBV6-5|TRBJ2-7|.|.
TGTGCCAGCAGTTACGGACAGCCCTCCTACGAGCAGTACTTC
CASSYGQPSYEQYF
>TRBV6-5|TRBJ1-6|.|.
TGTGCCAGCAGTTTCCGTGCCTCCTCGTCACCCCTCCACTTT
CASSFRASSSPLHF
>TRBV14|TRBJ1-2|.|once
TGTGCCAGCAGCCAAGATTTCCAGGGACGGGCCTATGGCTACACCTTC
CASSQDFQGRAYGYTF
>TRBV7-2|TRBJ2-7|TRBD1|.
TGTGCCAGCAGCTCACGGACAGGGGTTGTCTACGAGCAGTACTTC
CASSSRTGVVYEQYF
>TRBV5-1|TRBJ1-1|TRBD1|.
TGCGCCAGCAGCTTGGCCATCCACCAACCGGGACAGCTCGTAGCTTTCTTT
CASSLAIHQPGQLVAFF